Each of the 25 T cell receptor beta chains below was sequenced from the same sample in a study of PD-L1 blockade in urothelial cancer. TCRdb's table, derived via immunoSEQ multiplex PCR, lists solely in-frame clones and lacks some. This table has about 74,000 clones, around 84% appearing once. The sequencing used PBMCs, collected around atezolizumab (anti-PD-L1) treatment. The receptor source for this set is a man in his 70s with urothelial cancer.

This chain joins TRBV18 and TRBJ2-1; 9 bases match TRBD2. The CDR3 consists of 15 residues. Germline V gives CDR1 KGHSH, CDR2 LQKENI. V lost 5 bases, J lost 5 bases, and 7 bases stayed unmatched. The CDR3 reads CASSTTSGPNNEQFF. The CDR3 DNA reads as TGTGCCAGCTCAACAACTAGCGGGCCCAACAATGAGCAGTTCTTC.

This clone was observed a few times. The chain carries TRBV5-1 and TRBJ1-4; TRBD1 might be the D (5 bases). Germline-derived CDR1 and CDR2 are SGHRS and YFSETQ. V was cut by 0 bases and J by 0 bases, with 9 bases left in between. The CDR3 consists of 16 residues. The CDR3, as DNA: TGCGCCAGCAGCTTGGCAGTGGGGCCAACTAATGAAAAACTGTTTTTT. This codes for CASSLAVGPTNEKLFF.

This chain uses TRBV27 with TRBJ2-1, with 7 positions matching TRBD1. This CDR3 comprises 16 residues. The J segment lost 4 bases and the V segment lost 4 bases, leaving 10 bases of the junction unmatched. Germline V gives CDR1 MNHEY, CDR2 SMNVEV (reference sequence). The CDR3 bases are TGTGCCAGCAGTTCGCTGGACAGGAGCCTTTACAATGAGCAGTTCTTC. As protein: CASSSLDRSLYNEQFF.

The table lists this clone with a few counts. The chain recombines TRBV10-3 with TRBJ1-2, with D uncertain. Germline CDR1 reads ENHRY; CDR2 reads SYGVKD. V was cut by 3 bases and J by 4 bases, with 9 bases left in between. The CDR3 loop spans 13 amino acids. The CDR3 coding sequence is TGTGCCATCAGTGACGGAGAATCCTATGGCTACACCTTC. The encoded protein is CAISDGESYGYTF.

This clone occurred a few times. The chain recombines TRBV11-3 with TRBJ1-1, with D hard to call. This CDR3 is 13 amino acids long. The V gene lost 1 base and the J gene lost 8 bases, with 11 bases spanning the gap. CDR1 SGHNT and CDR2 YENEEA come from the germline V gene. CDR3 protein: CASSLAAGFEAFF. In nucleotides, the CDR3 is TGTGCCAGCAGCTTAGCGGCGGGTTTCGAAGCTTTCTTT.

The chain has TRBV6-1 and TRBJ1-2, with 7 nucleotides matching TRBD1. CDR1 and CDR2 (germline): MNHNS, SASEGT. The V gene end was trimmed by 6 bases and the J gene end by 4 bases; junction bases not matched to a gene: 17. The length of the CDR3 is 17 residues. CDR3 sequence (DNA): TGTGCCAGCAGCGAAATTCTCCGGGACAGAGCCGTCTATGGCTACACCTTC. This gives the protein CASSEILRDRAVYGYTF.

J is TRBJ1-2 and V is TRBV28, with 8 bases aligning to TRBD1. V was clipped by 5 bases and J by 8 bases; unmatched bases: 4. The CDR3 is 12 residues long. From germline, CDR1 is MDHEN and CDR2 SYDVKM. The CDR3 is CASSGTGEGYTF. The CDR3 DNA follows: TGTGCCAGCAGTGGGACAGGCGAGGGCTACACCTTC.

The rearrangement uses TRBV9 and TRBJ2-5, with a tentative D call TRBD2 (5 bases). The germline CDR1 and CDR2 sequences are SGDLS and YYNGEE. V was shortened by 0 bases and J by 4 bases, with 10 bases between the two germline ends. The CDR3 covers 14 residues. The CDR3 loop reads CASSVASGGETQYF. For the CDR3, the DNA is TGTGCCAGCAGCGTAGCTTCAGGAGGAGAGACCCAGTACTTC. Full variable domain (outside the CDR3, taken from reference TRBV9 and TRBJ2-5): DSGVTQTPKHLITATGQRVTLRCSPRSGDLSVYWYQQSLDQGLQFLIQYYNGEERAKGNILERFSAQQFPDLHSELNLSSLELGDSALYFCASSVASGGETQYFGPGTRLLVL.

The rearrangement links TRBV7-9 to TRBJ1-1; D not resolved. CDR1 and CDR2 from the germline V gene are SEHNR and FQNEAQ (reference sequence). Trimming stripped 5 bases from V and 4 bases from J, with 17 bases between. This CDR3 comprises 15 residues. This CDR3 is CASSPDGERSTEAFF. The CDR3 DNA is TGTGCCAGCAGCCCAGACGGCGAAAGGAGCACTGAAGCTTTCTTT.

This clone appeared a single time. The CDR3 is CASSTGGTEQYF. The CDR3 DNA follows: TGTGCCAGCAGTACGGGGGGGACCGAGCAGTACTTC. This chain connects TRBV2 to TRBJ2-7; the match to TRBD2 covers 8 bases. Looked up from germline, CDR1 is SNHLY and CDR2 is FYNNEI. Unmatched junction bases numbered 3, after V lost 5 bases and J lost 6 bases. The CDR3 length is 12 residues.

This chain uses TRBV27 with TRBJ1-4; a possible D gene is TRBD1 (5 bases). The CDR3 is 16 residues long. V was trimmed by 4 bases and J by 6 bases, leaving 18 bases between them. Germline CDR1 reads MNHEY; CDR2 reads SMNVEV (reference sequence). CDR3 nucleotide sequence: TGTGCCAGCAGTTACGACCGGGACGGGGGTGATGAAAAACTGTTTTTT. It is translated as CASSYDRDGGDEKLFF.

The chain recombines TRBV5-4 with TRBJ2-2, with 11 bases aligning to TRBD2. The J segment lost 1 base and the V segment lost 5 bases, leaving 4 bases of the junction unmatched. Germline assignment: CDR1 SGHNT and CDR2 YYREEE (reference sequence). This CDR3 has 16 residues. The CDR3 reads CASRPGTSGNTGELFF. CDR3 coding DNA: TGTGCCAGCAGACCGGGGACTAGCGGGAACACCGGGGAGCTGTTTTTT.

The CDR3 sequence is CAWSVPGNSPLHF. The CDR3 region has the DNA TGTGCCTGGAGTGTTCCGGGGAATTCACCCCTCCACTTT. This chain connects TRBV30 to TRBJ1-6; the D is unclear. The CDR3 consists of 13 residues. Germline CDR1 and CDR2: GTSNPN and SVGIG (reference sequence). V dropped 0 bases and J dropped 7 bases, with 7 bases sitting between them.

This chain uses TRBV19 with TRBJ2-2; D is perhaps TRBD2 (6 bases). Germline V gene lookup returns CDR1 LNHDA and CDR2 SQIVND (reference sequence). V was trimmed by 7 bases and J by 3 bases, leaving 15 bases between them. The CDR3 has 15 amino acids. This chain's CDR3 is CASKGEGGDTGELFF. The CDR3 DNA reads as TGTGCCAGTAAAGGAGAGGGAGGAGACACCGGGGAGCTGTTTTTT.

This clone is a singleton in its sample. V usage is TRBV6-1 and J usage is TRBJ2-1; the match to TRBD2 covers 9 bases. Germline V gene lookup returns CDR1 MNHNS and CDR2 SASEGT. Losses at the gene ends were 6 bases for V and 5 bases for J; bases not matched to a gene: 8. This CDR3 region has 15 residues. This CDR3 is CASSLGLAFHNEQFF. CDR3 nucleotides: TGTGCCAGCAGCCTCGGACTAGCGTTCCACAATGAGCAGTTCTTC.

DNA of the CDR3: TGTGCCAGCAGTTACAGGGGCCCCCCCTACAATGAGCAGTTCTTC. As protein: CASSYRGPPYNEQFF. The chain recombines TRBV6-5 with TRBJ2-1; D is perhaps TRBD1 (5 bases). The V end was cut by 2 bases, the J end by 2 bases, with 10 bases between. Germline loops: CDR1 MNHEY, CDR2 SVGAGI. The CDR3 runs 15 residues.

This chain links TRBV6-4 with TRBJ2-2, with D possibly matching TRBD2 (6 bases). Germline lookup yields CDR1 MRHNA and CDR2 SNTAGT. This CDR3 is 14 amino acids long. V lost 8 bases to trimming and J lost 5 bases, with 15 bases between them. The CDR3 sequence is CASRDLAMTGELFF. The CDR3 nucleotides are TGTGCCAGCCGGGACTTAGCGATGACCGGGGAGCTGTTTTTT.

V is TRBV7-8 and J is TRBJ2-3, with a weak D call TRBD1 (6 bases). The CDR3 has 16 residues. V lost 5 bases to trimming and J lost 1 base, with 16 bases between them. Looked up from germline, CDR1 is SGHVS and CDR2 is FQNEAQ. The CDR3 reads CASSTRDTPRTDTQYF. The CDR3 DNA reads TGTGCCAGCAGCACCCGGGACACACCCCGCACAGATACGCAGTATTTT.

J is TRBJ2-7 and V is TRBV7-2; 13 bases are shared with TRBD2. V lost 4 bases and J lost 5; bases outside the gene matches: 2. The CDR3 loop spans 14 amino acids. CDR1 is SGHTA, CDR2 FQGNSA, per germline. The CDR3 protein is CASSSGTSGNEQYF. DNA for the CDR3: TGTGCCAGCAGCTCTGGGACTAGCGGGAACGAGCAGTACTTC. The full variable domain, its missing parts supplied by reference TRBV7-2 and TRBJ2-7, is GAGVSQSPSNKVTEKGKDVELRCDPISGHTALYWYRQSLGQGLEFLIYFQGNSAPDKSGLPSDRFSAERTGGSVSTLTIQRTQQEDSAVYLCASSSGTSGNEQYFGPGTRLTVT.

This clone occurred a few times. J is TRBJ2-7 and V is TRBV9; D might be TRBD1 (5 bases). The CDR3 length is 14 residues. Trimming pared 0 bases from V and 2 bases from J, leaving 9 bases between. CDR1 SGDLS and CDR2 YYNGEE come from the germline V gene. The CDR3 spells CASSVDQGPYEQYF. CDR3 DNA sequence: TGTGCCAGCAGCGTAGACCAGGGCCCCTACGAGCAGTACTTC.

The chain's CDR3 is CASSLVTEQETQYF. In DNA, the CDR3 is TGTGCCAGCAGCTTAGTGACAGAACAAGAGACCCAGTACTTC. The chain links TRBV11-2 to TRBJ2-5, with D possibly matching TRBD1 (5 bases). Germline assignment: CDR1 SGHAT and CDR2 FQNNGV. The CDR3 sequence is 14 residues long. V was cut by 1 base and J by 2 bases, with 8 bases left in between.

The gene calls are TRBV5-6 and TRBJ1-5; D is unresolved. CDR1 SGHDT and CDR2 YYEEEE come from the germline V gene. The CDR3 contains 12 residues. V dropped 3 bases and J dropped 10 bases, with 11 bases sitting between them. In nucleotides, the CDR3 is TGTGCCAGCAGCTACGATGAGGGACCCCAGCATTTT. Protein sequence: CASSYDEGPQHF.

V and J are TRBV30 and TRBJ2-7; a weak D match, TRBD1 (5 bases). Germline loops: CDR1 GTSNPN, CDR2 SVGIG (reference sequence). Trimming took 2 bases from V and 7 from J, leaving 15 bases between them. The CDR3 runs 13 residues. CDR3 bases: TGTGCCTGGAGTACCACAGGAGCAGGGGAGCAGTACTTC. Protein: CAWSTTGAGEQYF.

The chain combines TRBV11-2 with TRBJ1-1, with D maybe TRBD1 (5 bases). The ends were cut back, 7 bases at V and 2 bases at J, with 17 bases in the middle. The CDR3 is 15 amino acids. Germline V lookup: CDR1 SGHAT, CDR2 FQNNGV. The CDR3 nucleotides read TGTGCCAGCACGCTCGGAGTCAGGGCTAACACTGAAGCTTTCTTT. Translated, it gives CASTLGVRANTEAFF.

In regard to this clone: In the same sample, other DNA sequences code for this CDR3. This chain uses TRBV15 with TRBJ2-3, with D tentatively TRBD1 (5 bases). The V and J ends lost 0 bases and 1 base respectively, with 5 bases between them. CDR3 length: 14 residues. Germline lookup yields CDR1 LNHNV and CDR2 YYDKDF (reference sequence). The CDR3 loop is CATSRDRGTDTQYF. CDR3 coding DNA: TGTGCCACCAGCAGAGACAGGGGCACAGATACGCAGTATTTT.